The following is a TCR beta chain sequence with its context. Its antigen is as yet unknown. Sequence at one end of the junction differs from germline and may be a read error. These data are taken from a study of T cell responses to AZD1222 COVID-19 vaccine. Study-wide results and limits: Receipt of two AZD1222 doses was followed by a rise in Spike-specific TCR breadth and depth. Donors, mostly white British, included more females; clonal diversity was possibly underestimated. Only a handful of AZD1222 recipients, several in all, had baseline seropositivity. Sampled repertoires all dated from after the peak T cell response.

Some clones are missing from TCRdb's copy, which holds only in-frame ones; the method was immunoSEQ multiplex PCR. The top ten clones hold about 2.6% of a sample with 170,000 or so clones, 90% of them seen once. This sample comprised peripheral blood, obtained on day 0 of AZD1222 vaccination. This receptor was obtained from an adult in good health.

The CDR3 region has the DNA TGTGCCAGCACCATGGGACAGTCGGAAGGTGGGGTCTTT. Encoded protein: CASTMGQSEGGVF. The V gene is TRBV6-5, the J gene TRBJ1-1; 7 nucleotides agree with TRBD1. Germline lookup yields CDR1 MNHEY and CDR2 SVGAGI. The CDR3 is 13 amino acids.